The sequence of this TCR beta chain was determined in a study of blood T cell repertoires in COVID-19. Study as a whole: Sources were T cells, B-cell-depleted T cells, or PBMCs; the material itself was cDNA or gDNA.

Trimming at V came to 7 bases and at J to 0 bases, leaving 6 bases not matched to a gene. The CDR3 contains 14 residues. Germline-derived CDR1 and CDR2 are SGHRS and YFSETQ. TCRdb's table, derived via immunoSEQ multiplex PCR, lists solely in-frame clones and lacks some. Of under 85,000 clones in the sample, about 85% were seen once. Only a few counts were recorded for this clone. The rearrangement links TRBV5-1 to TRBJ1-2; TRBD1 matches 7 bases. This TCR was recovered from a man older than 75 with acute or convalescent COVID-19. Sequenced: peripheral blood. The CDR3 sequence: CASGTAYSNYGYTF. The CDR3 DNA follows: TGCGCCAGCGGGACAGCATACTCTAACTATGGCTACACCTTC. Variable domain in full (rest from reference TRBV5-1 and TRBJ1-2): KAGVTQTPRYLIKTRGQQVTLSCSPISGHRSVSWYQQTPGQGLQFLFEYFSETQRNKGNFPGRFSGRQFSNSRSEMNVSTLELGDSALYLCASGTAYSNYGYTFGSGTRLTVV.